The clone carrying this T cell receptor (beta chain) was seen just once. What it recognizes is unknown. At least 3 on the Clinical Activity Score was recorded for ophthalmopathy patients, who also had NOSPECS grade at least 4 and duration under 3 months. CDR3 length: 15 amino acids. The germline CDR1 and CDR2 sequences are MNHEY and SVGEGT. Trimming pared 2 bases from V and 2 bases from J, leaving 10 bases between. This sample stems from a study of T cells in Graves' hyperthyroidism and ophthalmopathy. Across the study: Peripheral blood was obtained at initial diagnosis, preceding any treatment. General study results and limits: Prediction of ophthalmopathy progression came a median roughly 6.7 months pre-onset.

Template material for amplifying TCR beta CDR3 regions consisted of RNA transcripts. In the first-round RT-PCR of the TCR CDR3, the HTBI primer set was used. MiXCR, run by TCRdb on the multiplex PCR reads, gives a single entry per CDR3 protein. The sample consists of 450,000 to 500,000 distinct CDR3 sequences, around a fifth of them appearing once. The source of this sequence is a woman between 65 and 79 years old with Graves' ophthalmopathy. The specimen sequenced was blood. The chain joins TRBV6-2 or TRBV6-3 to TRBJ2-1; TRBD1 might be the D (5 bases). The CDR3: CASSYREGAYNEQFF. The CDR3 DNA reads as TGTGCCAGCAGTTACAGGGAAGGGGCCTACAATGAGCAGTTCTTC.